This T cell receptor (beta chain) came from a study of early T cells in non-severe SARS-CoV-2 infection. About the study: It was bulk RNA from unsorted whole blood that was sequenced, and the chains were unpaired. General observations from the study: Using VDJdb, the matching emphasized anti-spike CD8 responses while missing private and CD4 specificities.

This CDR3 has 16 amino acids. V gave up 1 base and J gave up 3 bases, with 12 bases separating them. Germline CDR1 and CDR2: SGHTA and FQGNSA. To note about this clonotype: Its antigen is undetermined.

The TCR library protocol was used to attach unique molecular identifiers. These identifiers were attached to individual cDNA molecules. TCRdb re-derived calls from the 5' RACE reads in MiXCR, one entry per CDR3 protein. The sample comprises tens of thousands of distinct CDR3 sequences, about 5.5% of which are singletons, and 3.5% to 4.5% rests with the top ten. The chain combines TRBV7-2 with TRBJ2-2; the D gene is possibly TRBD2 (6 bases). The source material was whole blood, sampled at baseline. The receptor comes from an adult who was a healthcare worker with PCR-confirmed SARS-CoV-2 infection or an uninfected control (not recorded which). CDR3 DNA: TGTGCCAGCAGCTTAGGTGGCGGGACCCACACCGGGGAGCTGTTTTTT. It specifies CASSLGGGTHTGELFF. Using reference TRBV7-2 and TRBJ2-2 for the parts outside the CDR3, the full variable domain is GAGVSQSPSNKVTEKGKDVELRCDPISGHTALYWYRQSLGQGLEFLIYFQGNSAPDKSGLPSDRFSAERTGGSVSTLTIQRTQQEDSAVYLCASSLGGGTHTGELFFGEGSRLTVL.